These 26 T cell receptor beta chains originate from one sample sequenced in a study of cytomegalovirus exposure and HLA in healthy donors. Researchers ran the PCR with 60 Vbeta and 13 Jbeta primers. The assay was immunoSEQ multiplex PCR, and TCRdb's table has in-frame clones only and misses some. The profile shows some 200,000 clones, 70% to 80% of them singletons. Input material: PBMCs. These receptors were collected from a woman in her twenties or thirties in good health and CMV-seronegative.

This clone has only one observation. The CDR3 sequence is CASSIGTLNTGELFF. CDR3 nucleotides: TGTGCCAGCAGCATAGGGACACTGAACACCGGGGAGCTGTTTTTT. J is TRBJ2-2 and V is TRBV7-9; a weak D match, TRBD1 (6 bases). Germline CDR1 and CDR2: SEHNR and FQNEAQ (reference sequence). CDR3 length: 15 amino acids. V was shortened by 5 bases and J by 1 base, with 11 bases between the two germline ends. Using reference TRBV7-9 and TRBJ2-2 for the parts outside the CDR3, the full variable domain is DTGVSQNPRHKITKRGQNVTFRCDPISEHNRLYWYRQTLGQGPEFLTYFQNEAQLEKSRLLSDRFSAERPKGSFSTLEIQRTEQGDSAMYLCASSIGTLNTGELFFGEGSRLTVL.

J is TRBJ2-3 and V is TRBV7-8; D not certain. With 1 base removed from V and 2 bases from J, the gap between germline ends came to 7 bases. The CDR3 covers 14 residues. The germline V gene has CDR1 SGHVS and CDR2 FQNEAQ. The CDR3 region has the DNA TGTGCCAGCAGCTTAGTTACACCCACAGATACGCAGTATTTT. This codes for CASSLVTPTDTQYF.

The genes are TRBV28 and TRBJ2-7; D possibly corresponds to TRBD1 (5 bases). Per germline, CDR1 MDHEN and CDR2 SYDVKM. The CDR3 has 14 residues. Trimming pared 6 bases from V and 2 bases from J, leaving 14 bases between. Written as DNA, the CDR3 is TGTGCCAGCAGCCTTCTTGGACACACCTACGAGCAGTACTTC. This translates into CASSLLGHTYEQYF.

The sample holds one count of this clone. The gene calls are TRBV27 and TRBJ1-5; tentative D call: TRBD1 (5 bases). V gave up 6 bases and J gave up 0 bases, with 9 bases separating them. This CDR3 spans 14 amino acids. CDR1 is MNHEY and CDR2 is SMNVEV in the germline V gene (reference sequence). CDR3 coding DNA: TGTGCCAGCAGGCCCACAGGTAGCAATCAGCCCCAGCATTTT. It encodes CASRPTGSNQPQHF.

This clone was seen only a few times. This rearrangement joins TRBV5-1 to TRBJ1-5; 12 bases fit TRBD1. The CDR3 length is 17 residues. With 0 bases clipped from V and 7 bases from J, the junction kept 8 bases outside the gene matches. The V gene's germline CDR1 is SGHRS and CDR2 YFSETQ. The CDR3 DNA reads TGCGCCAGCAGCTTGGGGCCGGGACAGGGGGCGCGGCAGCCCCAGCATTTT. It encodes CASSLGPGQGARQPQHF.

The chain employs TRBV19 and TRBJ1-1; tentative D call: TRBD1 (6 bases). Between the trimmed V and J ends, which lost 7 bases and 0 bases, there was a span of 15 bases. The CDR3 covers 15 residues. In germline, CDR1 is LNHDA, CDR2 SQIVND (reference sequence). DNA of the CDR3: TGTGCCAGTAACAGGGAACCCCTCATGAACACTGAAGCTTTCTTT. Translating gives CASNREPLMNTEAFF.

V usage is TRBV7-8 and J usage is TRBJ1-1; TRBD1 agrees at 7 bases. V lost 1 base, J lost 2 bases, and 13 bases stayed unmatched. Germline-derived CDR1 and CDR2 are SGHVS and FQNEAQ. CDR3 size: 18 residues. The CDR3 region is CASSLGKGAGRGNTEAFF. CDR3 bases: TGTGCCAGCAGCTTAGGAAAGGGGGCAGGCCGGGGCAACACTGAAGCTTTCTTT.

The rearrangement uses TRBV6-1 and TRBJ1-5; D possibly corresponds to TRBD1 (5 bases). The CDR3 loop spans 14 amino acids. The germline V gene has CDR1 MNHNS and CDR2 SASEGT. The V end lost 6 bases, the J end lost 2 bases, and 11 bases lay between the germline ends. As DNA, the CDR3 is TGTGCCAGCAGCAACAGGAAGGGCAATCAGCCCCAGCATTTT. The encoded protein is CASSNRKGNQPQHF.

This chain joins TRBV7-9 and TRBJ2-1; TRBD2 matches at 8 bases. The J segment lost 10 bases and the V segment lost 2 bases, leaving 4 bases of the junction unmatched. The CDR3 is 13 amino acids. Germline CDR1 is SEHNR and CDR2 is FQNEAQ (reference sequence). The CDR3 loop is CASSLKREWEQFF. The CDR3 DNA reads as TGTGCCAGCAGCTTAAAGCGGGAGTGGGAGCAGTTCTTC.

The chain has TRBV29-1 and TRBJ2-3, with 10 bases lining up with TRBD2. Germline loops: CDR1 SQVTM, CDR2 ANQGSEA. The CDR3 totals 16 residues. The CDR3 spells CSQRAGAGGTADTQYF. DNA for the CDR3: TGCAGTCAACGCGCTGGAGCGGGAGGGACAGCAGATACGCAGTATTTT.

The gene calls are TRBV21-1 and TRBJ2-7; the DNA was not compared with TRBD2, the D call given in the table. TRBV21-1 is a pseudogene segment. This CDR3 is built from 13 residues. The CDR3 nucleotides read TGTGCCAGCAGCCCAAGCACCCTCTACGAGCAGTACTTC. Residues: CASSPSTLYEQYF.

Here the CDR3 DNA reads TGTGCCAGTCGAGGGCCATGGGGCGGGAGCGAGCAGTACTTC. It yields the protein CASRGPWGGSEQYF. The chain recombines TRBV5-4 with TRBJ2-7, with 7 nucleotides matching TRBD2. From germline, CDR1 is SGHNT and CDR2 YYREEE (reference sequence). V trimming: 8 bases; J trimming: 6 bases; junction bases outside the gene matches: 14. The CDR3 sequence is 14 residues long.

The chain has TRBV6-6 and TRBJ1-5; D is possibly TRBD1 (5 bases). The V gene lost 7 bases and the J gene lost 1 base, with 11 bases spanning the gap. Germline V CDR1 and CDR2: MNHNY, SVGAGI (reference sequence). CDR3 length equals 14 residues. In DNA form, the CDR3 reads TGTGCCAGCAAGGAGGGACGGAGCAATCAGCCCCAGCATTTT. It yields the protein CASKEGRSNQPQHF.

This chain joins TRBV11-3 and TRBJ2-7; D might be TRBD2 (6 bases). Germline V CDR1 and CDR2: SGHNT, YENEEA. The CDR3 covers 13 residues. The V end lost 4 bases, the J end lost 3 bases, and 10 bases lay between the germline ends. Here the CDR3 reads CASSWGVYYEQYF. Here the CDR3 DNA reads TGTGCCAGCAGCTGGGGGGTCTACTACGAGCAGTACTTC.

This clone was picked up a small number of times. V gene TRBV5-4 combines with J gene TRBJ1-1; no reliable D call. This CDR3 has 15 residues. Germline lookup yields CDR1 SGHNT and CDR2 YYREEE (reference sequence). The V and J ends lost 3 bases and 5 bases respectively, with 17 bases between them. In DNA, the CDR3 is TGTGCCAGCAGCTCAGAACCTACGCTGAGGACTGAAGCTTTCTTT. Translating it yields CASSSEPTLRTEAFF.

This chain connects TRBV7-9 to TRBJ2-1, with D possibly being TRBD2 (7 bases). CDR3 length: 16 residues. Per the germline V gene, CDR1 is SEHNR and CDR2 is FQNEAQ (reference sequence). Trimming removed 5 bases from V and 10 bases from J, with 24 bases in between. CDR3 sequence reads: CASSPVGGAAAGEQFF. CDR3 DNA: TGTGCCAGCAGCCCCGTGGGGGGGGCTGCTGCGGGCGAGCAGTTCTTC. Together with reference TRBV7-9 and TRBJ2-1, the CDR3 gives the full variable domain: DTGVSQNPRHKITKRGQNVTFRCDPISEHNRLYWYRQTLGQGPEFLTYFQNEAQLEKSRLLSDRFSAERPKGSFSTLEIQRTEQGDSAMYLCASSPVGGAAAGEQFFGPGTRLTVL.

The genes are TRBV5-6 and TRBJ2-7; D unresolved. V was shortened by 0 bases and J by 0 bases, with 7 bases between the two germline ends. The CDR3 consists of 14 residues. The germline V gene has CDR1 SGHDT and CDR2 YYEEEE. CDR3 DNA sequence: TGTGCCAGCAGCTTGGGTAGAAGCTCCTACGAGCAGTACTTC. Translation gives CASSLGRSSYEQYF.

The table lists this clone with a few counts. Written as DNA, the CDR3 is TGTGCCAGCAGCCCGCTAGCGGGAGAGCGCGGCACCGGGGAGCTGTTTTTT. Encoded protein: CASSPLAGERGTGELFF. V usage is TRBV14 and J usage is TRBJ2-2; 10 bases match TRBD2. V lost 4 bases to trimming and J lost 4 bases; unmatched junction nucleotides: 9. In germline, CDR1 is SGHDN, CDR2 FVKESK. CDR3 length: 17 amino acids.

The chain has TRBV27 and TRBJ2-3, with 13 bases lining up with TRBD2. The V gene's germline CDR1 is MNHEY and CDR2 SMNVEV (reference sequence). The ends lost 0 bases at V and 2 bases at J; junction bases unmatched: 5. CDR3 length: 18 amino acids. This CDR3 reads CASSLSRTSGGSTDTQYF. The CDR3 DNA sequence: TGTGCCAGCAGTTTATCGAGGACTAGCGGGGGTTCCACAGATACGCAGTATTTT.

The chain is built from TRBV30 and TRBJ1-2, with a weak D call TRBD1 (6 bases). CDR1 and CDR2 from the germline V gene are GTSNPN and SVGIG (reference sequence). The CDR3 length is 14 residues. V gave up 0 bases and J gave up 4 bases, with 12 bases separating them. In DNA, the CDR3 is TGTGCCTGGAGTGTACTTGGGGGCACCTATGGCTACACCTTC. It codes for CAWSVLGGTYGYTF.

The CDR3 region is CASSWTESPGETQYF. The CDR3, as DNA: TGTGCCAGCAGTTGGACCGAATCACCAGGGGAGACCCAGTACTTC. The chain has TRBV25-1 and TRBJ2-5; TRBD1 is a possible D gene (5 bases). The CDR3 is 15 residues long. Germline V CDR1 and CDR2: MGHDK, SYGVNS. The ends were cut back, 5 bases at V and 5 bases at J, with 18 bases in the middle.

V and J are TRBV5-1 and TRBJ2-7; 13 bases are a match to TRBD2. The CDR3 contains 19 residues. V shed 2 bases and J 4 bases; nucleotides not matched to a gene: 15. Germline CDR1 and CDR2: SGHRS and YFSETQ. Written as DNA, the CDR3 is TGCGCCAGCAGCTTCGGGTCGCCACGGACTAGCGGGAGTACGTACGAGCAGTACTTC. Translating it yields CASSFGSPRTSGSTYEQYF.

The chain carries TRBV18 and TRBJ2-7; 9 bases match TRBD2. Germline-derived CDR1 and CDR2 are KGHSH and LQKENI. The J segment lost 3 bases and the V segment lost 2 bases, leaving 5 bases of the junction unmatched. The CDR3 length is 15 residues. CDR3 in DNA: TGTGCCAGCTCACCAAATAGCGGGAGATACTACGAGCAGTACTTC. As protein: CASSPNSGRYYEQYF.

This chain uses TRBV14 with TRBJ1-2, with no clear D. This CDR3 has 14 amino acids. Trimming shortened V by 1 base and J by 8 bases, and 14 bases separated the two germline ends. Germline assignment: CDR1 SGHDN and CDR2 FVKESK. The CDR3 nucleotides are TGTGCCAGCAGCCAAGCCTCCAATAGAGGAGGCTACACCTTC. Encoded protein: CASSQASNRGGYTF.

The gene calls are TRBV9 and TRBJ2-3; TRBD2 matches 11 bases. The V and J ends lost 0 bases and 5 bases, in that order; junction bases with no gene match: 2. Germline loops: CDR1 SGDLS, CDR2 YYNGEE. The CDR3 is 15 amino acids. The CDR3 region is CASSVAGTSGDTQYF. The CDR3, as DNA: TGTGCCAGCAGCGTAGCCGGGACTAGCGGAGATACGCAGTATTTT. The whole variable domain, filled in from reference TRBV9 and TRBJ2-3, reads DSGVTQTPKHLITATGQRVTLRCSPRSGDLSVYWYQQSLDQGLQFLIQYYNGEERAKGNILERFSAQQFPDLHSELNLSSLELGDSALYFCASSVAGTSGDTQYFGPGTRLTVL.

J is TRBJ2-1 and V is TRBV5-1; possibly TRBD2 for D (5 bases). The germline V gene has CDR1 SGHRS and CDR2 YFSETQ. Trimming left V 3 bases short and J 9 bases short, with 10 bases between. There are 12 residues in the CDR3. CDR3 protein: CASSWSGTEQFF. Written as DNA, the CDR3 is TGCGCCAGCAGCTGGAGCGGTACTGAGCAGTTCTTC.